These 26 T cell receptor beta chains share one sample of origin, sequenced in a study of shared clonotypes between healthy human individuals. Naivety among CD8 cells was defined by CD45RO negativity and positive CCR7 selection, thereby excluding terminally differentiated effector memory CD45RA+ cells. Some clones are missing from TCRdb's copy, which holds only in-frame ones; the method was immunoSEQ multiplex PCR. The sample contains about 2.1 million clones, just over 90% of which appear only once. Sequenced input: naive CD8+ T cells from PBMCs. Receptor source: a man younger than 30 in good health. Some clones in this sample may be carry-over from other donors' samples.

The V call is TRBV5-4, the J call TRBJ2-1; the D gene is possibly TRBD2 (6 bases). The CDR3 sequence is 14 residues long. The V gene lost 4 bases and the J gene lost 4 bases, with 12 bases spanning the gap. In germline, CDR1 is SGHNT, CDR2 YYREEE (reference sequence). This chain's CDR3 is CASSTRDFYNEQFF. The CDR3 region has the DNA TGTGCCAGCAGCACCCGGGACTTTTACAATGAGCAGTTCTTC.

The chain links TRBV5-1 to TRBJ1-1; 7 bases map to TRBD1. The V gene's germline CDR1 is SGHRS and CDR2 YFSETQ. The CDR3 has 13 amino acids. V trimming: 7 bases; J trimming: 1 base; junction bases outside the gene matches: 4. CDR3 DNA: TGCGCCAGCCGGGACAGACAGAACACTGAAGCTTTCTTT. It yields the protein CASRDRQNTEAFF.

V is TRBV27 and J is TRBJ2-7, with D perhaps being TRBD1 or TRBD2 (5 bases each). Germline CDR1 and CDR2: MNHEY and SMNVEV (reference sequence). This CDR3 spans 14 amino acids. V was trimmed by 3 bases and J by 3 bases, leaving 12 bases between them. The CDR3 DNA sequence: TGTGCCAGCAGTTTTATAGGGACGGACTACGAGCAGTACTTC. Amino acid sequence: CASSFIGTDYEQYF.

V gene TRBV28 combines with J gene TRBJ2-3; D gene ambiguous. This CDR3 is built from 14 residues. CDR1 and CDR2 (germline): MDHEN, SYDVKM. The germline V and J ends were trimmed by 2 bases and 2 bases, with 8 bases remaining between them. CDR3 amino acids: CASSLQRHTDTQYF. The DNA for the CDR3 is TGTGCCAGCAGTTTACAGAGACACACAGATACGCAGTATTTT.

CDR3 protein: CASSLLGAYGYTF. The CDR3 nucleotides are TGTGCCAGCAGCTTGTTAGGGGCCTATGGCTACACCTTC. The chain joins TRBV5-6 to TRBJ1-2; D may be TRBD1 (5 bases). The CDR3 length is 13 residues. Trimming pared 1 base from V and 4 bases from J, leaving 8 bases between. Germline V gene data show CDR1 as SGHDT and CDR2 as YYEEEE.

This rearrangement joins TRBV29-1 to TRBJ2-2; weak D call: TRBD1 (6 bases). The V and J ends lost 5 bases and 8 bases respectively, with 12 bases between them. Looked up from germline, CDR1 is SQVTM and CDR2 is ANQGSEA. The CDR3 is made up of 12 amino acids. CDR3 sequence (DNA): TGCAGCGTTAAATCACAGGGAGGGGAGCTGTTTTTT. Its protein product is CSVKSQGGELFF.

This clone was counted once. The rearrangement links TRBV6-5 to TRBJ2-1; 11 bases match TRBD2. Unmatched junction bases numbered 9, after V lost 2 bases and J lost 9 bases. The CDR3 spans 16 residues. Germline-derived CDR1 and CDR2 are MNHEY and SVGAGI. The CDR3 DNA is TGTGCCAGCAGTTACGCGGGACTAGCGGAGACTACTGAGCAGTTCTTC. It translates to CASSYAGLAETTEQFF.

The table lists this clone with a count of one. The V call is TRBV30, the J call TRBJ2-1; unclear D gene. The CDR3 runs to 13 residues. Germline V gene sequence: CDR1 GTSNPN, CDR2 SVGIG (reference sequence). Trimming removed 2 bases at V and 5 bases at J, with 10 bases between. CDR3 DNA: TGTGCCTGGAGTTCCGGTTTGAACAATGAGCAGTTCTTC. As protein: CAWSSGLNNEQFF.

The chain is built from TRBV28 and TRBJ1-2; 8 positions agree with TRBD1. The junction had 4 bases not matched to a gene; V was cut back by 0 bases and J by 4 bases. Germline V gene data show CDR1 as MDHEN and CDR2 as SYDVKM. The CDR3 spans 15 residues. Written as DNA, the CDR3 is TGTGCCAGCAGTTTATGGGCAGGGGGCGCCTATGGCTACACCTTC. Protein sequence: CASSLWAGGAYGYTF.

The gene calls are TRBV11-1 and TRBJ2-5; no clear D gene. The CDR3 spans 15 residues. Germline CDR1 SGHAT, CDR2 FQDESV (reference sequence). The ends were cut back, 4 bases at V and 2 bases at J, with 14 bases in the middle. The CDR3 DNA is TGTGCCAGCAGCTGGACGGAGAGAGGACAAGAGACCCAGTACTTC. Translating gives CASSWTERGQETQYF.

This chain uses TRBV5-8 with TRBJ1-1; maybe TRBD1 (5 bases). This CDR3 has 14 residues. CDR1 SGHTS and CDR2 YDEGEE come from the germline V gene. The germline V and J ends were trimmed by 9 bases and 1 base, with 16 bases remaining between them. CDR3 coding DNA: TGTGCCATAGGGACCGATTTTAAGAACACTGAAGCTTTCTTT. Its translation: CAIGTDFKNTEAFF.

The gene calls are TRBV28 and TRBJ2-5; TRBD1 aligns across 7 bases. The CDR3 covers 13 residues. Germline lookup yields CDR1 MDHEN and CDR2 SYDVKM. V trimming: 4 bases; J trimming: 3 bases; junction bases outside the gene matches: 2. The chain's CDR3 is CASSSQGKETQYF. The CDR3, as DNA: TGTGCCAGCAGTTCACAGGGGAAAGAGACCCAGTACTTC.

This clone has a single count. V and J are TRBV29-1 and TRBJ2-5; D gene ambiguous. V lost 7 bases to trimming and J lost 1 base, with 10 bases between them. Germline lookup yields CDR1 SQVTM and CDR2 ANQGSEA. The CDR3 spans 12 residues. CDR3 protein: CSAYTIQETQYF. DNA for the CDR3: TGCAGCGCTTACACGATCCAAGAGACCCAGTACTTC.

V gene TRBV7-9 combines with J gene TRBJ1-2, with TRBD1 matching over 8 bases. CDR3 length: 14 amino acids. Losses at the gene ends were 4 bases for V and 8 bases for J; bases not matched to a gene: 9. Germline V gene data show CDR1 as SEHNR and CDR2 as FQNEAQ (reference sequence). The chain's CDR3 is CASSSTGGTSGYTF. CDR3 nucleotide sequence: TGTGCCAGCAGCTCCACAGGGGGAACGTCCGGCTACACCTTC.

This clone was counted once. The V call is TRBV2, the J call TRBJ2-1; 7 bases agree with TRBD2. The CDR3 has 12 residues. J was trimmed by 10 bases and V by 11 bases; bases with no gene match: 11. Germline V CDR1 and CDR2: SNHLY, FYNNEI. The CDR3 loop is CAGPGTKPEQFF. CDR3 DNA sequence: TGTGCCGGACCCGGGACTAAACCCGAGCAGTTCTTC.

This clone was detected only once. The rearrangement joins TRBV11-2 to TRBJ2-3; no clear D. V shed 5 bases and J shed 4 bases, with 10 bases lying between them. Per the germline V gene, CDR1 is SGHAT and CDR2 is FQNNGV. The CDR3 has 13 amino acids. CDR3 amino acids: CASSEQLPDTQYF. The CDR3 DNA follows: TGTGCCAGCAGCGAGCAGTTGCCAGATACGCAGTATTTT. The complete variable domain, with remaining parts taken from reference TRBV11-2 and TRBJ2-3, reads EAGVAQSPRYKIIEKRQSVAFWCNPISGHATLYWYQQILGQGPKLLIQFQNNGVVDDSQLPKDRFSAERLKGVDSTLKIQPAKLEDSAVYLCASSEQLPDTQYFGPGTRLTVL.

The chain employs TRBV28 and TRBJ2-2; the match to TRBD1 covers 9 bases. The CDR3 is made up of 15 amino acids. CDR1 is MDHEN, CDR2 SYDVKM, per germline. V was pared by 9 bases and J by 4 bases, with 9 bases of the junction left unmatched. CDR3 amino acids: CASILQGASTGELFF. DNA for the CDR3: TGTGCCAGTATACTACAGGGGGCTAGCACCGGGGAGCTGTTTTTT.

This clone was picked up one time. J is TRBJ2-2 and V is TRBV7-6; maybe TRBD1 (6 bases). Trimming left V 2 bases short and J 0 bases short, with 7 bases between. This CDR3 comprises 15 residues. The germline gives CDR1 SGHVS, CDR2 FNYEAQ. CDR3 DNA sequence: TGTGCCAGCAGCTTAAAGGGGGCGAACACCGGGGAGCTGTTTTTT. Translation: CASSLKGANTGELFF.

The V and J genes are TRBV19 and TRBJ2-7, with TRBD1 matching over 7 bases. There are 15 residues in the CDR3. Trimming cost V 3 bases and J 6 bases; bases outside gene matches: 11. CDR1 is LNHDA, CDR2 SQIVND, per germline (reference sequence). The CDR3: CASSMRQGVGAEQYF. CDR3 in DNA: TGTGCCAGTAGTATGAGGCAGGGGGTTGGAGCCGAGCAGTACTTC.

Worth noting for this clone: In the same sample, other DNA sequences code for this CDR3. The CDR3 is CASSLVLRNEQFF. CDR3 DNA sequence: TGTGCCAGCAGCTTAGTGTTGCGCAATGAGCAGTTCTTC. The V call is TRBV7-9, the J call TRBJ2-1; no definite D call. The CDR3 totals 13 residues. Germline V CDR1 and CDR2: SEHNR, FQNEAQ (reference sequence). V gave up 1 base and J gave up 6 bases, with 7 bases separating them.

This rearrangement joins TRBV5-5 to TRBJ2-2; D is undetermined. Trimming cost V 2 bases and J 0 bases, with 11 bases left between them. The germline gives CDR1 SGHKS, CDR2 YYEKEE (reference sequence). This CDR3 region has 16 residues. The CDR3 loop is CASSLSDRTNTGELFF. In DNA form, the CDR3 reads TGTGCCAGCAGCTTATCAGATAGAACGAACACCGGGGAGCTGTTTTTT.

The gene calls are TRBV28 and TRBJ2-2; a weak D match, TRBD2 (7 bases). The V and J ends lost 3 bases and 14 bases respectively, with 13 bases between them. The germline gives CDR1 MDHEN, CDR2 SYDVKM. The CDR3 sequence is 12 residues long. Here the CDR3 reads CASSFTRGLLFF. CDR3 nucleotides: TGTGCCAGCAGTTTTACGCGGGGGCTTCTGTTTTTT.

In its sample, this clone was seen a few times. The chain couples TRBV4-3 to TRBJ1-5; 7 bases map to TRBD1. Germline CDR1 LGHNA, CDR2 YSLEER. The CDR3 is made up of 15 amino acids. The V gene end was trimmed by 1 base and the J gene end by 6 bases; junction bases not matched to a gene: 6. CDR3 loop: CASSQGTGVGQPQHF. The CDR3 DNA is TGCGCCAGCAGCCAAGGAACAGGGGTGGGTCAGCCCCAGCATTTT.

V and J are TRBV12-5 and TRBJ2-1; D remains ambiguous. From germline, CDR1 is LGHNT and CDR2 FRNRAP. The CDR3 runs 15 residues. Trimming took 0 bases from V and 2 from J, leaving 8 bases between them. CDR3 coding DNA: TGTGCTAGTGGTTTGGTCTTAGAACCCTACAATGAGCAGTTCTTC. Protein product: CASGLVLEPYNEQFF.

V usage is TRBV11-2 and J usage is TRBJ2-5; maybe TRBD2 (6 bases). The CDR3 has 14 residues. Trimming removed 5 bases at V and 3 bases at J, with 13 bases between. Germline V gene data show CDR1 as SGHAT and CDR2 as FQNNGV. CDR3 in amino acids: CASSPNRLEETQYF. CDR3 sequence (DNA): TGTGCCAGCAGCCCAAACCGACTAGAAGAGACCCAGTACTTC.

V is TRBV19 and J is TRBJ2-5, with 8 nucleotides matching TRBD1. The J call may be faulty, since TRBJ2-7 better matches the DNA end. In germline, CDR1 is LNHDA, CDR2 SQIVND (reference sequence). The CDR3 is 15 amino acids. The DNA for the CDR3 is TGTGCCAGTAGTGCCTCGACAGGGGTGGGCTACGAGCAGTACTTC. This sequence encodes CASSASTGVGYEQYF.